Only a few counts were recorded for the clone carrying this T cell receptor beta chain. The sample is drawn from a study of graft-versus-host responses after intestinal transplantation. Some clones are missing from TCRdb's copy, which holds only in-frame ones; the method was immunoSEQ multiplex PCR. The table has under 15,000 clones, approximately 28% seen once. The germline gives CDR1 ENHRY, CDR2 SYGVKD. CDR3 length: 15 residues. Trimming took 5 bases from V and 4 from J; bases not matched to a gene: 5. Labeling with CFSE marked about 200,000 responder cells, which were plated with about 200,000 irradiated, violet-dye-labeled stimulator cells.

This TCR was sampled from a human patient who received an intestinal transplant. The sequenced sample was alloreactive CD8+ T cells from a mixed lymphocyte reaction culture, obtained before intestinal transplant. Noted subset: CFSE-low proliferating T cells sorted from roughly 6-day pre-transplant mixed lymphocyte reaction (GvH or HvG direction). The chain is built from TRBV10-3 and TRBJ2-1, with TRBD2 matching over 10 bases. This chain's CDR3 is CAISSSSGRYNEQFF. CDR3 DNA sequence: TGTGCCATCAGTTCGTCTAGCGGGAGATACAATGAGCAGTTCTTC.